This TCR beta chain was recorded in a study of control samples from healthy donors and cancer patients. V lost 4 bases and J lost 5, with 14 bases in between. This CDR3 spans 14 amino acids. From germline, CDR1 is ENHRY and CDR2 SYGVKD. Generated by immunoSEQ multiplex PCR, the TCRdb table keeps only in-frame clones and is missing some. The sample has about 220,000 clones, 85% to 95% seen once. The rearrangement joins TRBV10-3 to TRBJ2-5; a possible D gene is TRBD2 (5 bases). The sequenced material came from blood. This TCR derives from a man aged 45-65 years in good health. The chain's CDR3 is CAISGTPTGETQYF. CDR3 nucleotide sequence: TGTGCCATCAGTGGGACTCCCACTGGGGAGACCCAGTACTTC.